Below are 14 T cell receptor beta chains sequenced from a single sample in a study of T cell clonality in common variable immunodeficiency. Measured with immunoSEQ multiplex PCR; TCRdb has only the in-frame clones, and not every one. Observed in the sample are roughly 70,000 clones, none of them singletons. The sequenced material came from peripheral blood mononuclear cells. The receptors originated from a person aged 18 to 75 in good health.

This clone appeared many times. Coverage ceases 3 residues before the CDR3 finishes, and the germline J gene fills in the end. The J gene is TRBJ1-1, the V gene TRBV20-1, with 7 bases aligning to TRBD1. With 6 bases clipped from V and 6 bases from J, the junction kept 19 bases outside the gene matches. Germline CDR1 DFQATT, CDR2 SNEGSKA (reference sequence). This CDR3 region has 16 residues. The sequenced CDR3 bases are TGCAGTGCCCTCCGACAGGGACCACCCAGGGGGTCTGAA. Translating it yields CSALRQGPPRGSE. The full-length CDR3 reads as CSALRQGPPRGSEAFF.

This clone was recorded many times. With the read ending 3 residues before the CDR3 end, the germline J gene is used to fill in that end. This sequence joins TRBV29-1 and TRBJ1-1; 7 bases agree with TRBD1. The trim removed 2 bases at V and 7 bases at J, leaving 4 bases unmatched. This CDR3 has 12 residues. Germline CDR1 and CDR2: SQVTM and ANQGSEA. The CDR3 DNA, read in part, is TGCAGCGTTGAAACGGGACAGCGTGAA. Amino acid sequence: CSVETGQRE. The entire CDR3 reads CSVETGQREAFF.

This clone was seen repeatedly, ten times or more. The read ends 3 residues shy of where the CDR3 ends; the end is completed using the germline J gene. The chain carries TRBV13 and TRBJ1-2; D uncertain. Trimming cost V 2 bases and J 2 bases, with 9 bases left between them. This CDR3 has 14 amino acids. CDR1 and CDR2 (germline): PRHDT, FYEKMQ (reference sequence). The CDR3 bases that were read are TGTGCCAGCAGCTTATGGGCAGGCAACTATGGC. Translating it yields CASSLWAGNYG. The complete CDR3 sequence is CASSLWAGNYGYTF. Combining the CDR3 with reference TRBV13 and TRBJ1-2 gives the whole variable domain AAGVIQSPRHLIKEKRETATLKCYPIPRHDTVYWYQQGPGQDPQFLISFYEKMQSDKGSIPDRFSAQQFSDYHSELNMSSLELGDSALYFCASSLWAGNYGYTFGSGTRLTVV.

There are many counts of this clone. The read stops 3 residues short of the end of the CDR3; the missing end is completed from the germline J gene. The chain couples TRBV10-3 to TRBJ2-2, with 8 bases that match TRBD2. The trim removed 6 bases at V and 6 bases at J, leaving 9 bases unmatched. Germline CDR1 reads ENHRY; CDR2 reads SYGVKD. The CDR3 extends over 15 amino acids. CDR3 residues: CAISHRTSSPGELFF. The CDR3 bases that were read are TGTGCCATCAGCCATAGGACTAGCTCTCCCGGGGAG.

This clone was seen ten or more times. The observed sequence ends 3 residues before the CDR3 terminus, with the missing tail filled in from the germline J gene. The chain employs TRBV5-1 and TRBJ2-1; the D is unclear. This CDR3 has 15 amino acids. Trimming took off 0 bases at V and 0 bases at J, with 7 bases between the two ends. From germline, CDR1 is SGHRS and CDR2 YFSETQ. CDR3 residues: CASSLASVSYNEQFF. The CDR3 bases that were read are TGCGCCAGCAGCTTGGCGAGCGTCTCCTACAATGAG. Full variable domain (remainder filled in from reference TRBV5-1 and TRBJ2-1): KAGVTQTPRYLIKTRGQQVTLSCSPISGHRSVSWYQQTPGQGLQFLFEYFSETQRNKGNFPGRFSGRQFSNSRSEMNVSTLELGDSALYLCASSLASVSYNEQFFGPGTRLTVL.

The sample holds many counts of this clone. The read terminates 3 residues ahead of where the CDR3 ends, so the germline J gene completes it. This sequence joins TRBV4-1 and TRBJ1-2; the D gene is possibly TRBD1 (6 bases). The V end lost 10 bases, the J end lost 0 bases, and 12 bases lay between the germline ends. The CDR3 loop spans 13 amino acids. Per the germline V gene, CDR1 is MGHRA and CDR2 is YSYEKL. Partial CDR3 DNA: TGCGCCACTAGGGGACAAGCTAACTATGGC. It codes for CATRGQANYG. The whole CDR3 sequence reads CATRGQANYGYTF.

This clone was seen at least ten times. The DNA ends 3 residues before the CDR3 does, and the rest of the CDR3 is filled in from the germline J gene. The rearrangement uses TRBV19 and TRBJ1-4; D remains unclear. Germline values: CDR1 LNHDA, CDR2 SQIVND (reference sequence). V was shortened by 4 bases and J by 4 bases, with 10 bases between the two germline ends. The CDR3 runs 14 residues. This chain's CDR3 is CASSSPMVNEKLFF. CDR3 bases read: TGTGCCAGTAGTAGCCCTATGGTTAATGAAAAA.

This clone was found a few times. The DNA ends 3 residues before the CDR3 does, and the rest of the CDR3 is filled in from the germline J gene. The chain is built from TRBV5-1 and TRBJ2-1; TRBD2 matches 8 bases. V was clipped by 4 bases and J by 9 bases; unmatched bases: 12. The CDR3 is 15 residues long. Germline V gene sequence: CDR1 SGHRS, CDR2 YFSETQ. Partial CDR3 DNA: TGCGCCAGCAGCCCGGGGACTAGGGATGTAAGTGAG. Translation gives CASSPGTRDVSE. The entire CDR3 is CASSPGTRDVSEQFF.

This clone has at least ten counts. The CDR3 is cut off 3 residues early in the read; its end comes from the germline J gene. The chain links TRBV29-1 to TRBJ2-7; TRBD1 matches 7 bases. The CDR3 extends over 15 amino acids. With 1 base clipped from V and 2 bases from J, the junction kept 8 bases outside the gene matches. Germline lookup yields CDR1 SQVTM and CDR2 ANQGSEA. CDR3 DNA, as far as it was read: TGCAGCGTTGAAGCGAGACAGGGCTTTACCTACGAG. Translating it yields CSVEARQGFTYE. The whole CDR3 sequence reads CSVEARQGFTYEQYF.

This clone was picked up many times. The read gets to within 3 residues of the CDR3 end, and the germline J gene fills in the rest. This sequence joins TRBV19 and TRBJ2-2; 9 nucleotides align to TRBD1. The length of the CDR3 is 15 residues. Trimming cost V 1 base and J 6 bases; bases outside gene matches: 3. The V gene's germline CDR1 is LNHDA and CDR2 SQIVND (reference sequence). The CDR3 protein is CASSIGGTGPGELFF. Incomplete CDR3 DNA: TGTGCCAGTAGTATAGGAGGGACAGGGCCCGGGGAG.

This clone was found many times. The sequence runs out 3 residues before the end of the CDR3; the remainder is reconstructed from the germline J gene. The chain couples TRBV6-1 to TRBJ1-2; 7 bases agree with TRBD1. The ends lost 2 bases at V and 6 bases at J; junction bases unmatched: 9. CDR1 and CDR2 (germline): MNHNS, SASEGT. The CDR3 spans 15 residues. The CDR3 bases that were read are TGTGCCAGCAGTGAACGAGCAGGGGGGACAGATGGC. Its translation is CASSERAGGTDG. The CDR3 in full is CASSERAGGTDGYTF.

This clone was seen ten or more times. The DNA ends 3 residues before the CDR3 does, and the rest of the CDR3 is filled in from the germline J gene. The chain joins TRBV20-1 to TRBJ2-7, with 14 bases fitting TRBD2. This CDR3 comprises 17 residues. Germline loops: CDR1 DFQATT, CDR2 SNEGSKA (reference sequence). The V segment lost 0 bases and the J segment 3 bases; nucleotides outside the gene matches: 7. Partial CDR3 DNA: TGCAGTGCTAGAGATACTGGACTAGCGGGGGGCATCTACGAG. Translation gives CSARDTGLAGGIYE. The complete CDR3 reads CSARDTGLAGGIYEQYF.

This clone was seen many times. The CDR3 end falls 3 residues outside the read, so it is completed with the germline J gene. This sequence joins TRBV20-1 and TRBJ2-6; the match to TRBD1 covers 7 bases. J gave up 0 bases and V 2 bases, and 13 bases lay outside the gene matches. Per the germline V gene, CDR1 is DFQATT and CDR2 is SNEGSKA (reference sequence). CDR3 size: 19 residues. The CDR3: CSARSATGALLSGANVLTF. Partial CDR3 DNA: TGCAGTGCTAGAAGCGCTACAGGGGCCTTACTCTCTGGGGCCAACGTC.

The sample holds many counts of this clone. The sequence runs out 3 residues before the end of the CDR3; the remainder is reconstructed from the germline J gene. V usage is TRBV5-1 and J usage is TRBJ2-7; TRBD1 agrees at 7 bases. V lost 0 bases and J lost 4; bases outside the gene matches: 1. CDR3 length equals 13 residues. The germline V gene encodes CDR1 SGHRS and CDR2 YFSETQ. The CDR3 spells CASSLGTGYEQYF. The sequenced part of the CDR3 DNA is TGCGCCAGCAGCTTGGGGACAGGTTACGAG.